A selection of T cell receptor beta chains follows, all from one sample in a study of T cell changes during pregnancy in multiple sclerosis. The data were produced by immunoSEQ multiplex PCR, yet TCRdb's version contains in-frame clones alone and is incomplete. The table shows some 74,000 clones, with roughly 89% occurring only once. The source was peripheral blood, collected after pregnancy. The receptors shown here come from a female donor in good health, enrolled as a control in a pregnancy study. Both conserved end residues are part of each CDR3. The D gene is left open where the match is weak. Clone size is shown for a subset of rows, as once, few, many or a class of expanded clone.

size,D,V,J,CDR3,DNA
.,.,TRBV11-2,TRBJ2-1,CASELGNGGLEQFF,TGTGCCAGCGAGTTAGGGAATGGGGGGTTAGAGCAGTTCTTC
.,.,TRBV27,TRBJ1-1,CASSYQGSEAFF,TGTGCCAGCAGTTATCAGGGGTCTGAAGCTTTCTTT
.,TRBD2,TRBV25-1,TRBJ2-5,CASSEFKPGREETQYF,TGTGCCAGCAGTGAATTTAAGCCGGGGAGGGAAGAGACCCAGTACTTC
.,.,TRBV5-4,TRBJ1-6,CASTKTGAGYSPLHF,TGTGCCAGTACAAAGACAGGTGCAGGATATTCACCCCTCCACTTT
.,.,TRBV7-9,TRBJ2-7,CASSPGLYEQYF,TGTGCCAGCAGCCCAGGGTTGTACGAGCAGTACTTC
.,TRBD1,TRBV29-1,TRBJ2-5,CSVGQGRETQYF,TGCAGCGTTGGACAGGGCCGGGAGACCCAGTACTTC
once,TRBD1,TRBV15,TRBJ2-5,CATSSGTTGAGETQYF,TGTGCCACCAGCAGTGGCACGACAGGGGCAGGGGAGACCCAGTACTTC
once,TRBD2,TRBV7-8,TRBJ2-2,CASSLGASGVKWAGELFF,TGTGCCAGCAGCTTAGGGGCTAGCGGGGTAAAATGGGCCGGGGAGCTGTTTTTT
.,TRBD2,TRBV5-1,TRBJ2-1,CASSEGLAGLNEQFF,TGCGCCAGCAGCGAGGGACTAGCGGGCCTCAATGAGCAGTTCTTC
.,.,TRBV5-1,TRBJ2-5,CASSPGTGPGETQYF,TGCGCCAGCAGCCCAGGGACTGGCCCTGGAGAGACCCAGTACTTC
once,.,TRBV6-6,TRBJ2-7,CASSLLGPPGGEQYF,TGTGCCAGCAGCCTCCTGGGCCCCCCTGGGGGGGAGCAGTACTTC
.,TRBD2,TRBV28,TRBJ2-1,CASRGLAGGRGSYNEQFF,TGTGCCAGCAGGGGCCTAGCGGGGGGCCGTGGATCCTACAATGAGCAGTTCTTC
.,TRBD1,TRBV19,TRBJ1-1,CASSRQGRMGTEAFF,TGTGCCAGTAGTAGACAGGGCCGGATGGGCACTGAAGCTTTCTTT
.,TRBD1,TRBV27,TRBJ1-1,CASRLTGGLGTEAFF,TGTGCCAGCAGATTGACAGGGGGCCTTGGCACTGAAGCTTTCTTT
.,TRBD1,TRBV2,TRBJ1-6,CASSDSTGGNSPLHF,TGTGCCAGCAGCGATTCGACAGGGGGGAATTCACCCCTCCACTTT
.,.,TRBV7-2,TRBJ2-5,CASSLLAGRQETQYF,TGTGCCAGCAGCTTACTGGCGGGGAGGCAGGAGACCCAGTACTTC
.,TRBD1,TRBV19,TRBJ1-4,CASRGTANEKLFF,TGTGCCAGTAGAGGGACAGCTAATGAAAAACTGTTTTTT
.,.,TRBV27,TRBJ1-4,CASSAQGLRGKLFF,TGTGCCAGCAGTGCCCAGGGGTTACGGGGAAAACTGTTTTTT
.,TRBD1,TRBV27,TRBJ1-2,CASSKTGWGSEYGYTF,TGTGCCAGCAGTAAGACAGGGTGGGGTAGTGAGTATGGCTACACCTTC
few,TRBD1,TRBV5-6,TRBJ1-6,CASSLIPGQGSSPLHF,TGTGCCAGCAGCTTAATTCCGGGACAGGGGTCTTCACCCCTCCACTTT
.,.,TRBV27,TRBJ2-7,CASRPGLPYEQYF,TGTGCCAGCAGGCCGGGACTCCCTTACGAGCAGTACTTC